What follows describes a single T cell receptor beta chain. This sample was taken from a study of PD-1 blockade in classical Hodgkin lymphoma. Time point in this sample: newly diagnosed, previously untreated cHL patient sample. Newly diagnosed, untreated classical Hodgkin lymphoma PBMCs served as comparison. Using immunoSEQ multiplex PCR, the repertoire was profiled, and TCRdb retains in-frame clones only, with some absent. Found here are tens of thousands of clones, over 90% of them singletons; the top ten hold more than 2%. The V gene's germline CDR1 is MDHEN and CDR2 SYDVKM. This CDR3 has 15 amino acids. Trimming stripped 11 bases from V and 5 bases from J, with 24 bases between.

The clonotype comes from a human donor with classical Hodgkin lymphoma. The V call is TRBV28, the J call TRBJ1-1; D not resolved. The sample taken for sequencing was peripheral blood mononuclear cells (PBMCs). The CDR3 nucleotides are TGTGCCTCCACCGCGGGCGTCCACAGAGGGACTGAAGCTTTCTTT. This encodes CASTAGVHRGTEAFF.